This TCR beta chain was captured in a study of T-cell memory formation after mild COVID-19. About the study: Most TCR clusters belonged to a single donor. Broader study findings: Day 15 to 85 contracting clones showed balanced CD4/CD8; day 15 to 37 expanders favored CD4+.

There are a few counts of this clonotype. The antigen is not known. The germline gives CDR1 DFQATT, CDR2 SNEGSKA (reference sequence). This CDR3 contains 12 residues. V was trimmed by 4 bases and J by 3 bases, leaving 10 bases between them. After 5'RACE with constant-segment primers, TCR alpha and TCR beta cDNA libraries carrying sample barcodes and UMIs were obtained. TCRdb recomputed calls from the 5' RACE reads with MiXCR, one row per CDR3 protein. The data contain just over 400,000 distinct CDR3 sequences, less than 25% of them singletons. The chain uses TRBV20-1 and TRBJ2-7, with D uncertain. The sample was PBMCs or a T cell subset sorted from them (not recorded which). The TCR was taken from an adult woman who had mild COVID-19 (a few samples of this study predate the infection). Cell type and time point are not known. For the CDR3, the DNA is TGCAGTGCTATTTTGGGCATCTACGAGCAGTACTTC. Translated: CSAILGIYEQYF.